This T cell receptor beta chain derives from a study of shared T cell receptors in the human thymus. CDR1 and CDR2 (germline): LGHNA, YNFKEQ. The CDR3 length is 16 residues. V lost 2 bases and J lost 3; bases outside the gene matches: 6. The table came from immunoSEQ multiplex PCR; TCRdb's copy has only in-frame clones and leaves some out. Among under 850,000 clones listed, roughly 90% were seen once. The data were also submitted as part of a second study, on human thymus T cells. That publication notes: It was healthy Finnish infants having corrective surgery for congenital heart defects who were the donors. Thymic material originated from resections removed in the course of corrective heart surgery.

This clonotype was sampled from a boy under two years old with a congenital heart defect. Input material: thymocytes. The chain couples TRBV4-2 to TRBJ2-5; TRBD2 matches 10 bases. The chain's CDR3 is CASSQPRTSGEETQYF. The CDR3 DNA sequence: TGTGCCAGCAGCCAACCTCGGACTAGCGGTGAAGAGACCCAGTACTTC.